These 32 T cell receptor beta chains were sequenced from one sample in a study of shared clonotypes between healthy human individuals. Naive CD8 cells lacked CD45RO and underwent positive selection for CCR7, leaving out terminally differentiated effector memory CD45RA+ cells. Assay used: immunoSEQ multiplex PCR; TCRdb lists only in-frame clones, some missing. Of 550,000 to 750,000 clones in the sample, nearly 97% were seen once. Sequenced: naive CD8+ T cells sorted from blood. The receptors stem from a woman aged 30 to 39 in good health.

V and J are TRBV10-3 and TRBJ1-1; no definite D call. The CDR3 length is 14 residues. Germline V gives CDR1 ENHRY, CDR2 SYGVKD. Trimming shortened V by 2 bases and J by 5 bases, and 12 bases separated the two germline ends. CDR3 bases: TGTGCCATCAGTGAGGAGGGATTTGGAACTGAAGCTTTCTTT. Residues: CAISEEGFGTEAFF.

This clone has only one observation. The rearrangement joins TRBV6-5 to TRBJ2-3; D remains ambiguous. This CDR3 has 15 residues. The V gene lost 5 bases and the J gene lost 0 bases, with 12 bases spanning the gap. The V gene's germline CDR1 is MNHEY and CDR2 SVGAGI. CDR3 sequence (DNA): TGTGCCAGCAGTCCTACTACATCTAGCACAGATACGCAGTATTTT. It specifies CASSPTTSSTDTQYF.

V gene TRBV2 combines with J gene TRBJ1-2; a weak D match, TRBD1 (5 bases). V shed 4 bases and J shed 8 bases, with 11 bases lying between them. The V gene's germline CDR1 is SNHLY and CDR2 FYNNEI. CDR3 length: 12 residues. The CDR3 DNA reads TGTGCCAGCAGTGCGGTAGGGGTAGGCTACACCTTC. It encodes CASSAVGVGYTF. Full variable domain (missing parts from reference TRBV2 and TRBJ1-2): EPEVTQTPSHQVTQMGQEVILRCVPISNHLYFYWYRQILGQKVEFLVSFYNNEISEKSEIFDDQFSVERPDGSNFTLKIRSTKLEDSAMYFCASSAVGVGYTFGSGTRLTVV.

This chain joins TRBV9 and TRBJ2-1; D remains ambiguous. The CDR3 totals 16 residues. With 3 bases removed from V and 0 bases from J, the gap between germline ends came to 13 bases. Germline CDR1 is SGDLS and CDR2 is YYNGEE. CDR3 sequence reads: CASSATTESSYNEQFF. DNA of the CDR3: TGTGCCAGCAGCGCTACGACCGAAAGCTCCTACAATGAGCAGTTCTTC.

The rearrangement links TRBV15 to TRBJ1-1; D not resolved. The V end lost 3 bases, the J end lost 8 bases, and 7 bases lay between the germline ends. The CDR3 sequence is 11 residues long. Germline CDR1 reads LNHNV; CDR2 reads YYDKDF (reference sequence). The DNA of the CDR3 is TGTGCCACCAGCAGTGGACCCGAAGCTTTCTTT. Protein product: CATSSGPEAFF. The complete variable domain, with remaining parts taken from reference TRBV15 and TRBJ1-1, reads DAMVIQNPRYQVTQFGKPVTLSCSQTLNHNVMYWYQQKSSQAPKLLFHYYDKDFNNEADTPDNFQSRRPNTSFCFLDIRSPGLGDTAMYLCATSSGPEAFFGQGTRLTVV.

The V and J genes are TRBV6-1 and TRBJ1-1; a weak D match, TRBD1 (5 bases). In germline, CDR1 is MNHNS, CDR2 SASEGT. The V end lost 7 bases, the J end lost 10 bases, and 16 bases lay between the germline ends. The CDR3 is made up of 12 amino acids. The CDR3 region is CASTGQGVGAFF. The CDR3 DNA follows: TGTGCCAGCACAGGGCAGGGAGTAGGAGCTTTCTTT.

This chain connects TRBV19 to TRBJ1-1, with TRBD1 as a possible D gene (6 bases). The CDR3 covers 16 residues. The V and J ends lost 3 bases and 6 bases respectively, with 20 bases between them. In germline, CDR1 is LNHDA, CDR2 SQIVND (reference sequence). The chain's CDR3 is CASSIARTALIAEAFF. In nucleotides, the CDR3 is TGTGCCAGTAGTATCGCGCGGACAGCCCTTATAGCTGAAGCTTTCTTT.

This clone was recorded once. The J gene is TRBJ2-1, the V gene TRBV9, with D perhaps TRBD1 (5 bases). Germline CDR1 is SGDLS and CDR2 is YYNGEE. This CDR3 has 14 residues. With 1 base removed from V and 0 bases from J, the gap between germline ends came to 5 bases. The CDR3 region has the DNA TGTGCCAGCAGCGTAACAGGCTCCTACAATGAGCAGTTCTTC. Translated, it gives CASSVTGSYNEQFF.

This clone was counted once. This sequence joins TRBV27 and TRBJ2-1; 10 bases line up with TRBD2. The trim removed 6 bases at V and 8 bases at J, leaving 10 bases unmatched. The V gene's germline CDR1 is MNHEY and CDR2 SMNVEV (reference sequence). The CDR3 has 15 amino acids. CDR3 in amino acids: CASSLPASGSDEQFF. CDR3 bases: TGTGCCAGCAGCCTCCCGGCTAGCGGGAGTGATGAGCAGTTCTTC.

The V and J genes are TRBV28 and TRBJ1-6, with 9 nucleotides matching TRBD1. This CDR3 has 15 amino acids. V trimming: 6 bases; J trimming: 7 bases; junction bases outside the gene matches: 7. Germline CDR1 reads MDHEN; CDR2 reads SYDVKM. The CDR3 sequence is CASRLGTGRNSPLHF. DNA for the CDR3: TGTGCCAGCAGACTAGGGACAGGGAGAAATTCACCCCTCCACTTT.

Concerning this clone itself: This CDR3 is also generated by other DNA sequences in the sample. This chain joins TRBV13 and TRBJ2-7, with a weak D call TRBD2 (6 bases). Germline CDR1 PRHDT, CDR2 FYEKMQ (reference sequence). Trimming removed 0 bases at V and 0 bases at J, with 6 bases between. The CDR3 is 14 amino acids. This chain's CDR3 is CASSLGSGSYEQYF. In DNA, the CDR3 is TGTGCCAGCAGCTTAGGTAGCGGCTCCTACGAGCAGTACTTC.

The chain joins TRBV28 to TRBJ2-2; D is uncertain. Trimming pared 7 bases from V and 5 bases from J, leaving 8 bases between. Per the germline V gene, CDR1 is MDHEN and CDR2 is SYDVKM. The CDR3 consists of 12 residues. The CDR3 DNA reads TGTGCCAGCAATTCAGGAACCGGGGAGCTGTTTTTT. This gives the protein CASNSGTGELFF. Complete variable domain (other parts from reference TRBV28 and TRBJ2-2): DVKVTQSSRYLVKRTGEKVFLECVQDMDHENMFWYRQDPGLGLRLIYFSYDVKMKEKGDIPEGYSVSREKKERFSLILESASTNQTSMYLCASNSGTGELFFGEGSRLTVL.

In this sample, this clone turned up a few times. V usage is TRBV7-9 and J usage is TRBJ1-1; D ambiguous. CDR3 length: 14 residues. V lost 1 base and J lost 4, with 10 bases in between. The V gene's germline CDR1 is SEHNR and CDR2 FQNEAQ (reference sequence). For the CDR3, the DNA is TGTGCCAGCAGCTTAGGAGGGCCGAGCACTGAAGCTTTCTTT. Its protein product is CASSLGGPSTEAFF.

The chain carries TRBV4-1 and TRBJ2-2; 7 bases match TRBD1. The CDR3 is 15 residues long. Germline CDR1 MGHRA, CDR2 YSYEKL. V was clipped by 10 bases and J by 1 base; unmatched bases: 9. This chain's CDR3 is CAILYGTVNTGELFF. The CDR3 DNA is TGCGCCATCCTCTACGGGACAGTGAACACCGGGGAGCTGTTTTTT.

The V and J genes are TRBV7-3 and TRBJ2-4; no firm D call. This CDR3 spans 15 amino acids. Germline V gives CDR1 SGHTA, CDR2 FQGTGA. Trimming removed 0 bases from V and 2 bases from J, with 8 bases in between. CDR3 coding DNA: TGTGCCAGCAGCTTAACTCTCGGGCCCAAAAACATTCAGTACTTC. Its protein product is CASSLTLGPKNIQYF. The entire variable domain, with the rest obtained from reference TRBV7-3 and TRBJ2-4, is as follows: GAGVSQTPSNKVTEKGKYVELRCDPISGHTALYWYRQSLGQGPEFLIYFQGTGAADDSGLPNDRFFAVRPEGSVSTLKIQRTERGDSAVYLCASSLTLGPKNIQYFGAGTRLSVL.

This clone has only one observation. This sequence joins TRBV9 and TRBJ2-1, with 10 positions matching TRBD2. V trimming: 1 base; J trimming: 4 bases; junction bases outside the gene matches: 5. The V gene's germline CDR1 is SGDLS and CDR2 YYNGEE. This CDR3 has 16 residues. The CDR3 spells CASSVTSGAPYNEQFF. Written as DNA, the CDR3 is TGTGCCAGCAGCGTAACTAGCGGGGCCCCTTACAATGAGCAGTTCTTC.

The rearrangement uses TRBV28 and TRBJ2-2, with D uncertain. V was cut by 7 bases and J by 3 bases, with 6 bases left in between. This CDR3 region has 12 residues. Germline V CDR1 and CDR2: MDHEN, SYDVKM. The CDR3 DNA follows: TGTGCCAGCAAACCCTACACCGGGGAGCTGTTTTTT. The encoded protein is CASKPYTGELFF.

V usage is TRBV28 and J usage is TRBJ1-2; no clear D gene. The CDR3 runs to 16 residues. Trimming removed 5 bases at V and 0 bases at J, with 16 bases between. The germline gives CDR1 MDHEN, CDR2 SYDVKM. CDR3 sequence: CASSLWSQATNYGYTF. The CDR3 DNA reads TGTGCCAGCAGTCTCTGGAGTCAGGCGACTAACTATGGCTACACCTTC.

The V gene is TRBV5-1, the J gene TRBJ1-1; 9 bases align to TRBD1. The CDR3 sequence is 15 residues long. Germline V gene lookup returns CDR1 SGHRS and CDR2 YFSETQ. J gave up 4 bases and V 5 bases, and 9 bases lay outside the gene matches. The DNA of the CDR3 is TGCGCCAGCAGGATACCGGGACAGGGCCTCACTGAAGCTTTCTTT. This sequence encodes CASRIPGQGLTEAFF. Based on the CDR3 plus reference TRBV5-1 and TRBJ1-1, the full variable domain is KAGVTQTPRYLIKTRGQQVTLSCSPISGHRSVSWYQQTPGQGLQFLFEYFSETQRNKGNFPGRFSGRQFSNSRSEMNVSTLELGDSALYLCASRIPGQGLTEAFFGQGTRLTVV.

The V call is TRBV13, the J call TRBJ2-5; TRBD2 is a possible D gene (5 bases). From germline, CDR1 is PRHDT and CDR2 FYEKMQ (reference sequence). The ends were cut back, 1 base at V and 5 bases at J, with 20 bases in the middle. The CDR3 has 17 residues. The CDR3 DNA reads TGTGCCAGCAGCTTAGTCGCCAACGGGGTAGAGTTGGAGACCCAGTACTTC. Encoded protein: CASSLVANGVELETQYF.

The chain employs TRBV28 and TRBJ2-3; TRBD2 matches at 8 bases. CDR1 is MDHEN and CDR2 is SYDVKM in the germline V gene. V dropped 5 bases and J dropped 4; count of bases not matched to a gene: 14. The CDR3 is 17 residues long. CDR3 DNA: TGTGCCAGCAGTCTAACCATGGGGGGACTAGGGGCAGATACGCAGTATTTT. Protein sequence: CASSLTMGGLGADTQYF.

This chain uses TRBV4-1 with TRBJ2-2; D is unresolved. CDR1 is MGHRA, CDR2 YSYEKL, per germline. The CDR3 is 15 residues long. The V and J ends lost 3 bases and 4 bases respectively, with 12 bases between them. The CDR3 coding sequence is TGCGCCAGCAGCCACGTAGGATTTGGCACCGGGGAGCTGTTTTTT. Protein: CASSHVGFGTGELFF.

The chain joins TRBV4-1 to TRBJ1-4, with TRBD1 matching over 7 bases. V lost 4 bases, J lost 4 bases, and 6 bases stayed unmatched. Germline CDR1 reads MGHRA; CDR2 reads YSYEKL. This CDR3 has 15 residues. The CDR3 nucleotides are TGCGCCAGCAGCCGGGAGGGACAGATTAATGAAAAACTGTTTTTT. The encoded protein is CASSREGQINEKLFF.

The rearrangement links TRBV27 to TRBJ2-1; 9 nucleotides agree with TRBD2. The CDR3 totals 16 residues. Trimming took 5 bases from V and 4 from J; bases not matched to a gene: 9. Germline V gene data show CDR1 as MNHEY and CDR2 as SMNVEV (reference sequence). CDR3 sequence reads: CASSHISGRQYNEQFF. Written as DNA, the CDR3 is TGTGCCAGCAGTCACATTAGCGGGAGACAATACAATGAGCAGTTCTTC.

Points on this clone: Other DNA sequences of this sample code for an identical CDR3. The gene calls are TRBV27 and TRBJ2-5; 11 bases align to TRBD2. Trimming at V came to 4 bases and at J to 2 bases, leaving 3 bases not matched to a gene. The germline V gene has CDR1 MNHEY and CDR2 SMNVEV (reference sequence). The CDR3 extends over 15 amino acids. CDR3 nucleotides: TGTGCCAGCAGTTCCGGGACTAGCGGTCAAGAGACCCAGTACTTC. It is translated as CASSSGTSGQETQYF.

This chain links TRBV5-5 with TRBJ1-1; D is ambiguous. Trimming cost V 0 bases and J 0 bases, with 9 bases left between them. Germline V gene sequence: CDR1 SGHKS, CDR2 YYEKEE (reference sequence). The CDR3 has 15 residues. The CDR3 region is CASSLVSAMNTEAFF. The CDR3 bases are TGTGCCAGCAGCTTGGTTTCAGCCATGAACACTGAAGCTTTCTTT.

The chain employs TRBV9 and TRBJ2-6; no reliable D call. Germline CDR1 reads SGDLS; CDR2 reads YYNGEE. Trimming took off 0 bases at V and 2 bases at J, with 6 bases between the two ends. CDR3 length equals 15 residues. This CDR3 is CASSVGITGANVLTF. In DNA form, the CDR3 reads TGTGCCAGCAGCGTAGGGATAACTGGGGCCAACGTCCTGACTTTC.

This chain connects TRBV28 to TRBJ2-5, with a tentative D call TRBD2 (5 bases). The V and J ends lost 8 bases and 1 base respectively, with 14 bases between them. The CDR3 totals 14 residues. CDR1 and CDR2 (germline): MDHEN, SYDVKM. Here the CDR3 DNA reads TGTGCCAGCGGGAGTCGGGCCTCCCAAGAGACCCAGTACTTC. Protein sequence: CASGSRASQETQYF.

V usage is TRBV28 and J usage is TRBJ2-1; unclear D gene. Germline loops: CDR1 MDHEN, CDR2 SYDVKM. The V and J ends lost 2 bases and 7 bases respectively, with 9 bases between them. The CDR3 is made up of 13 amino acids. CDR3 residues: CASSLQGDNEQFF. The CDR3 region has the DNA TGTGCCAGCAGTTTACAAGGAGATAATGAGCAGTTCTTC.

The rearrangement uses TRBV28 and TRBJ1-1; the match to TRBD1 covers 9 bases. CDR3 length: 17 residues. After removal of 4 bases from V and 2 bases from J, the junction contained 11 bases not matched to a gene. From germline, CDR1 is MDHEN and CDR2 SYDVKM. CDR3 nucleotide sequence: TGTGCCAGCAGTTCGTATTTACAGGGGGCTCGAAACACTGAAGCTTTCTTT. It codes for CASSSYLQGARNTEAFF.

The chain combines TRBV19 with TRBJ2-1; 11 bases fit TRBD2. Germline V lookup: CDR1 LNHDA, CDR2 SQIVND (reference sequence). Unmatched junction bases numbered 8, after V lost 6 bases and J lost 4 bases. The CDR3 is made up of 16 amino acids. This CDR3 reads CASRRRGTSGYNEQFF. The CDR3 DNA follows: TGTGCCAGTAGACGAAGAGGGACTAGCGGTTACAATGAGCAGTTCTTC. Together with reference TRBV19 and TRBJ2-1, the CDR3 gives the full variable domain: DGGITQSPKYLFRKEGQNVTLSCEQNLNHDAMYWYRQDPGQGLRLIYYSQIVNDFQKGDIAEGYSVSREKKESFPLTVTSAQKNPTAFYLCASRRRGTSGYNEQFFGPGTRLTVL.

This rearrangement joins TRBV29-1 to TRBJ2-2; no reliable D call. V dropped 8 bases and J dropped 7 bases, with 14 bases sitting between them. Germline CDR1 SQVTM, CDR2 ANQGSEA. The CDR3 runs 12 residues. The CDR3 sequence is CSYIGGVGELFF. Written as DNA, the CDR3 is TGCAGCTATATAGGTGGCGTCGGGGAGCTGTTTTTT.